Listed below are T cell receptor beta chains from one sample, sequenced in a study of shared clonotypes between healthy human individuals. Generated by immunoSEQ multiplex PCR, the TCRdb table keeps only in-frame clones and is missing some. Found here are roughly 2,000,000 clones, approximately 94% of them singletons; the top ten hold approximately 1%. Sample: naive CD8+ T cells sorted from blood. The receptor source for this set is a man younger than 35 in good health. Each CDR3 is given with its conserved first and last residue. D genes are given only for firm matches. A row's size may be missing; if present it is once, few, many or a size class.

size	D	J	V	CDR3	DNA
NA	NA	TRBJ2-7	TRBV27	CASSLGVAYEQYF	TGTGCCAGCAGTTTGGGCGTAGCCTACGAGCAGTACTTC
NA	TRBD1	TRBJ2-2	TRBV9	CASRATGEPGELFF	TGTGCCAGCAGAGCTACAGGGGAACCCGGGGAGCTGTTTTTT
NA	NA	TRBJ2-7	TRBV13	CASSLGQNYEQYF	TGTGCCAGCAGCTTAGGACAGAACTACGAGCAGTACTTC
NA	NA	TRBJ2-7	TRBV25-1	CASSELSQYDGQYF	TGTGCCAGCAGTGAATTGTCCCAATACGATGGGCAGTACTTC
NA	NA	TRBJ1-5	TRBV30	CAWSVQGLGNQPQHF	TGTGCCTGGAGTGTACAAGGGCTTGGCAATCAGCCCCAGCATTTT
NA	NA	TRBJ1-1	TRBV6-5	CASSYGTGNTEAFF	TGTGCCAGCAGTTACGGGACGGGGAACACTGAAGCTTTCTTT
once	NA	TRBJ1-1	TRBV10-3	CAIRDPSVVNTEAFF	TGTGCCATCAGAGACCCGTCGGTGGTGAACACTGAAGCTTTCTTT
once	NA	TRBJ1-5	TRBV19	CASSIGSRVSNQPQHF	TGTGCCAGTAGTATAGGTAGCCGTGTGAGCAATCAGCCCCAGCATTTT
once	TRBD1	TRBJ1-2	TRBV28	CASTVNRGNNYGYTF	TGTGCCAGCACCGTTAACAGGGGAAATAACTATGGCTACACCTTC
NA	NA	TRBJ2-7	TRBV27	CASRGSELSYEQYF	TGTGCCAGCAGAGGCTCCGAGCTCTCCTACGAGCAGTACTTC
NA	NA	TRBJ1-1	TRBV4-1	CASSQVGMNTEAFF	TGCGCCAGCAGCCAAGTGGGGATGAACACTGAAGCTTTCTTT
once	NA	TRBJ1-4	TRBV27	CASSYWGSGEKLFF	TGTGCCAGCAGTTATTGGGGTTCGGGTGAAAAACTGTTTTTT
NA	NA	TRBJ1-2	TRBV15	CATSRDRPAFNYGYTF	TGTGCCACCAGCAGAGATCGGCCAGCATTTAACTATGGCTACACCTTC
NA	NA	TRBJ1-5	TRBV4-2	CASSQDLSNQPQHF	TGTGCCAGCAGCCAAGATCTTAGCAATCAGCCCCAGCATTTT
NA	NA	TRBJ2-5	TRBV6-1	CASSADLEGLQETQYF	TGTGCCAGCAGTGCCGACCTGGAGGGACTCCAAGAGACCCAGTACTTC
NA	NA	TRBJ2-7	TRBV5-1	CASSSYSGSYEQYF	TGCGCCAGCAGCAGCTACAGCGGCTCCTACGAGCAGTACTTC
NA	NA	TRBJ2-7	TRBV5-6	CASSLGLISYEQYF	TGTGCCAGCAGCTTAGGCCTAATCTCCTACGAGCAGTACTTC
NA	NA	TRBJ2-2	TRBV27	CASTSDYTGELFF	TGTGCCAGCACTTCAGATTACACCGGGGAGCTGTTTTTT